Listed below are T cell receptor beta chains from one sample, sequenced in a study of T-cell reconstitution after alpha-beta-depleted transplantation in children. One entry per CDR3 protein, called by TCRdb with MiXCR from the PCR reads. The sample shows more than 200,000 distinct CDR3 sequences, roughly a quarter of them seen only once. The source material was PBMCs, mostly from graft donor cells, sampled 360 days after TCRalphabeta/CD19-depleted stem cell transplant. The source is a female patient younger than 10 who had a stem cell transplant for congenital amegakaryocytic thrombocytopenia, so the T cells may come from the graft donor. Each CDR3 is given with its conserved first and last residue. Fields, in order: D gene, clone size, J gene, V gene, CDR3 protein, CDR3 DNA. A D gene is named only where the DNA matches it firmly. Where a row states a size, it is once, few, many or the class of an expanded clone; other rows omit it.

>.|.|TRBJ1-5|TRBV5-1
CASSLAGLNQPQHF
TGCGCCAGCAGCTTGGCAGGGCTCAATCAGCCCCAGCATTTT
>.|few|TRBJ2-1|TRBV20-1
CSARDSLGKNEQFF
TGCAGTGCTAGAGATAGCCTAGGAAAGAATGAGCAGTTCTTC
>TRBD1|once|TRBJ1-2|TRBV7-6
CASSPGTEYGYTF
TGTGCCAGCAGCCCGGGGACAGAATATGGCTACACCTTC
>.|few|TRBJ2-4|TRBV28
CASSLLGDADKNIQYF
TGTGCCAGCAGTTTACTAGGGGATGCGGACAAAAACATTCAGTACTTC
>.|.|TRBJ2-2|TRBV20-1
CSARATGNTGELFF
TGCAGTGCTAGGGCGACAGGCAACACCGGGGAGCTGTTTTTT
>.|.|TRBJ1-5|TRBV4-1
CASSQDSGTNQPQHF
TGCGCCAGCAGCCAAGATTCAGGTACTAATCAGCCCCAGCATTTT
>TRBD1|few|TRBJ1-6|TRBV11-2
CASSPQDRKVPPLHF
TGTGCCAGCAGCCCTCAGGACAGGAAGGTTCCACCCCTCCACTTT
>.|many|TRBJ1-2|TRBV5-1
CASSFSQGVPGYTF
TGCGCCAGCAGCTTTAGCCAGGGTGTTCCTGGCTACACCTTC
>.|.|TRBJ2-2|TRBV28
CASNRDGFKEKNTGELFF
TGTGCCAGCAACCGTGATGGTTTTAAAGAGAAGAACACCGGGGAGCTGTTTTTT
>.|few|TRBJ2-1|TRBV6-1
CASSTSGPYNEQFF
TGTGCCAGCAGTACCAGCGGCCCCTACAATGAGCAGTTCTTC
>.|.|TRBJ1-2|TRBV7-2
CASSLRIPRYYTF
TGTGCCAGCAGCTTACGGATACCCCGGTACTACACCTTC
>.|.|TRBJ2-1|TRBV10-3
CAISGGREQNEQFF
TGTGCCATCAGTGGGGGTCGAGAACAAAATGAGCAGTTCTTC
>.|few|TRBJ2-1|TRBV5-1
CASSLHGNNEQFF
TGCGCCAGCAGCCTACACGGAAACAATGAGCAGTTCTTC
>.|few|TRBJ1-6|TRBV12-3/TRBV12-4
CASSLARQHFYNSPLHF
TGTGCCAGCAGTTTAGCGCGGCAGCATTTCTATAATTCACCCCTCCACTTT
>.|many|TRBJ1-5|TRBV20-1
CSGHTGDHNQPQHF
TGCAGTGGCCACACAGGCGACCACAATCAGCCCCAGCATTTT
>.|.|TRBJ2-5|TRBV15
CATSRRSGYQETQYF
TGTGCCACCAGCAGAAGGTCCGGGTACCAAGAGACCCAGTACTTC
>.|.|TRBJ2-1|TRBV11-1
CASSHAPDSRWDEQFF
TGTGCCAGCAGCCACGCCCCCGACTCCCGGTGGGATGAGCAGTTCTTC
>.|.|TRBJ2-1|TRBV24-1
CATSDPGRHSYNEQFF
TGTGCCACCAGTGACCCCGGACGGCACTCCTACAATGAGCAGTTCTTC
>.|.|TRBJ2-2|TRBV12-3/TRBV12-4
CASSFRDSNTGELFF
TGTGCCAGCAGTTTTAGGGATTCGAACACCGGGGAGCTGTTTTTT
>TRBD2|few|TRBJ2-5|TRBV6-5
CASSYPGTSGEQETQYF
TGTGCCAGCAGTTACCCCGGGACTAGCGGGGAACAAGAGACCCAGTACTTC
>.|many|TRBJ1-4|TRBV5-4
CASSGGLNEKLFF
TGTGCCAGCAGCGGGGGACTGAATGAAAAACTGTTTTTT
>.|few|TRBJ1-5|TRBV20-1
CSAATGLFGNQPQHF
TGCAGTGCTGCCACAGGGTTATTCGGCAATCAGCCCCAGCATTTT
>.|.|TRBJ1-2|TRBV5-1
CASSLADSTGYTF
TGCGCCAGCAGCTTGGCCGATTCCACGGGCTACACCTTC
>.|.|TRBJ2-3|TRBV20-1
CSARIAESTDTQYF
TGCAGTGCTAGGATAGCGGAGAGCACAGATACGCAGTATTTT
>.|.|TRBJ1-3|TRBV11-3
CASSYPVGVCSGNTIYF
TGTGCCAGCAGCTACCCGGTAGGAGTCTGCTCTGGAAACACCATATATTTT
>.|.|TRBJ1-1|TRBV5-4
CASSFRQRNTEAFF
TGTGCCAGCAGCTTTCGGCAAAGGAACACTGAAGCTTTCTTT
>.|few|TRBJ2-5|TRBV4-1
CASSQNAVEETQYF
TGCGCCAGCAGCCAAAATGCAGTCGAAGAGACCCAGTACTTC
>TRBD1|.|TRBJ2-3|TRBV6-5
CASSYADRSSTDTQYF
TGTGCCAGCAGTTACGCGGACAGGTCGAGCACAGATACGCAGTATTTT
>TRBD1|.|TRBJ2-1|TRBV12-5
CASGLAGTGVVYEQFF
TGTGCTAGTGGTTTGGCCGGGACAGGGGTGGTCTATGAGCAGTTCTTC
>.|.|TRBJ2-1|TRBV30
CAWKQGSSYNEQFF
TGTGCCTGGAAACAGGGAAGCTCCTACAATGAGCAGTTCTTC
>.|.|TRBJ2-3|TRBV11-2
CASSLGSGADTQYF
TGTGCCAGCAGCTTAGGGTCTGGGGCAGATACGCAGTATTTT
>.|.|TRBJ1-6|TRBV5-1
CASSLVPGAESPLHF
TGCGCCAGCAGCTTGGTTCCGGGGGCTGAGTCACCCCTCCACTTT
>TRBD2|many|TRBJ2-2|TRBV5-1
CASSLLPGLAGTGELFF
TGCGCCAGCAGCCTACTCCCGGGACTAGCGGGGACCGGGGAGCTGTTTTTT
>TRBD2|few|TRBJ2-1|TRBV20-1
CSARDGFLAGQDQYEQFF
TGCAGTGCTAGAGATGGATTTCTAGCGGGCCAGGATCAGTATGAGCAGTTCTTC
>.|.|TRBJ2-1|TRBV7-8
CASSSLGLSYNEQFF
TGTGCCAGCAGCTCTTTAGGGCTCTCATACAATGAGCAGTTCTTC
>.|.|TRBJ2-5|TRBV20-1
CSASGGVRGETQYF
TGCAGTGCTAGTGGCGGGGTACGGGGTGAGACCCAGTACTTC
>TRBD2|many|TRBJ2-1|TRBV6-2/TRBV6-3
CASSYLIGRAISYNEQFF
TGTGCCAGCAGTTACTTAATCGGGAGGGCGATCTCCTACAATGAGCAGTTCTTC
>TRBD1|.|TRBJ1-1|TRBV10-3
CAISESPGQAVNTEAFF
TGTGCCATCAGCGAAAGTCCGGGACAGGCAGTGAACACTGAAGCTTTCTTT
>.|.|TRBJ2-3|TRBV6-1
CASSTKAQSLSTDTQYF
TGTGCCAGCAGTACCAAAGCGCAGTCTCTGAGCACAGATACGCAGTATTTT
>.|.|TRBJ1-1|TRBV30
CAWSSGPEAFF
TGTGCCTGGAGTTCAGGACCCGAAGCTTTCTTT
>TRBD1|.|TRBJ2-5|TRBV5-1
CASSLVATGFQETQYF
TGCGCCAGCAGCTTGGTAGCGACAGGGTTTCAGGAGACCCAGTACTTC
>.|.|TRBJ1-2|TRBV21-1
CASSKASGARCWDGYTF
TGTGCCAGCAGCAAAGCCAGTGGTGCCAGGTGCTGGGATGGCTACACCTTC
>.|.|TRBJ1-4|TRBV6-5
CASSYSWTGTNEKLFF
TGTGCCAGCAGTTACTCTTGGACCGGGACTAATGAAAAACTGTTTTTT
>.|.|TRBJ1-2|TRBV3-1
CASSQGLRGDGYTF
TGTGCCAGCAGCCAAGGTCTAAGAGGGGATGGCTACACCTTC
>.|few|TRBJ1-1|TRBV18
CASSLPSDTEAFF
TGTGCCAGCTCACTGCCTTCGGACACTGAAGCTTTCTTT
>.|.|TRBJ2-3|TRBV9
CASSETFLDTQYF
TGTGCCAGCAGCGAGACCTTTCTCGATACGCAGTATTTT
>TRBD1|few|TRBJ1-2|TRBV14
CASSDDRGKRYGYTF
TGTGCCAGCAGCGACGACAGGGGGAAACGGTATGGCTACACCTTC
>.|few|TRBJ2-7|TRBV29-1
CSVSVDSYEQYF
TGCAGCGTTTCGGTGGACTCCTACGAGCAGTACTTC
>.|few|TRBJ2-4|TRBV3-1
CASGQKENIQYF
TGTGCCAGCGGACAGAAAGAAAACATTCAGTACTTC
>.|few|TRBJ1-2|TRBV7-8
CASSLDRDYGYTF
TGTGCCAGCAGCTTAGATAGAGACTATGGCTACACCTTC
>.|few|TRBJ1-2|TRBV5-1
CASSLPDPINYGYTF
TGCGCCAGCAGCTTGCCTGATCCTATTAACTATGGCTACACCTTC
>.|.|TRBJ2-3|TRBV6-1
CASSEVGLTQYF
TGTGCCAGCAGTGAAGTCGGGCTAACGCAGTATTTT
>.|.|TRBJ2-1|TRBV20-1
CSARRYSYNEQFF
TGCAGTGCTAGGCGGTACTCCTACAATGAGCAGTTCTTC
>TRBD2|few|TRBJ2-1|TRBV12-3/TRBV12-4
CASSFIAGGPHEQFF
TGTGCCAGCAGTTTCATAGCGGGGGGGCCCCATGAGCAGTTCTTC
>TRBD1|.|TRBJ1-3|TRBV28
CASSRSGQGEGRTIYF
TGTGCCAGCAGTCGCAGTGGACAGGGGGAAGGTCGCACCATATATTTT
>.|few|TRBJ2-1|TRBV6-1
CASSVSLTGFPYNEQFF
TGTGCCAGCAGTGTTTCACTAACAGGGTTCCCCTACAATGAGCAGTTCTTC
>.|.|TRBJ1-6|TRBV4-3
CAISQDLDRELNSPLHF
TGCGCCATCAGCCAAGATCTAGATAGGGAGCTAAATTCACCCCTCCACTTT